Sequencing of this T cell receptor beta chain was carried out in a study of T cells in narcolepsy. About the study: Donors had narcolepsy type 1 or type 2, or were healthy controls.

Some clones are missing from TCRdb's copy, which holds only in-frame ones; the method was immunoSEQ multiplex PCR. The sample has more than 30,000 clones; roughly 87% are singletons. Germline-derived CDR1 and CDR2 are GTSNPN and SVGIG (reference sequence). V lost 5 bases to trimming and J lost 6 bases; unmatched junction nucleotides: 4. The CDR3 runs to 12 residues. This receptor was obtained from a human donor in good health. Sequencing was performed on memory (CD45RA-) CD4+ T cells from blood. The rearrangement links TRBV30 to TRBJ2-7, with 10 bases matching TRBD1. The CDR3: CAWDRGQGEQYF. CDR3 in DNA: TGTGCCTGGGACAGGGGGCAAGGCGAGCAGTACTTC. Looking up the rest from reference TRBV30 and TRBJ2-7 gives the full variable domain: SQTIHQWPATLVQPVGSPLSLECTVEGTSNPNLYWYRQAAGRGLQLLFYSVGIGQISSEVPQNLSASRPQDRQFILSSKKLLLSDSGFYLCAWDRGQGEQYFGPGTRLTVT.